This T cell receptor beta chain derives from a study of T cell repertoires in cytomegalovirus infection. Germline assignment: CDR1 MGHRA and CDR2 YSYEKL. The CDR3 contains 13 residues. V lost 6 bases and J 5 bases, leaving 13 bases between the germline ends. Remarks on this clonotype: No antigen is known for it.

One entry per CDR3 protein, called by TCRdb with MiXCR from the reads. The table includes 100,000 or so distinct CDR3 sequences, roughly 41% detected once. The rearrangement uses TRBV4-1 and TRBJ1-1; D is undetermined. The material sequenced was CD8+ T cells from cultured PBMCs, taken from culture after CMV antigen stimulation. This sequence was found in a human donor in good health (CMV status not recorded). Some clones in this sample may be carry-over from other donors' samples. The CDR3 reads CASSSSPGTEAFF. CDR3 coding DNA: TGCGCCAGCAGTAGCTCCCCGGGAACTGAAGCTTTCTTT.